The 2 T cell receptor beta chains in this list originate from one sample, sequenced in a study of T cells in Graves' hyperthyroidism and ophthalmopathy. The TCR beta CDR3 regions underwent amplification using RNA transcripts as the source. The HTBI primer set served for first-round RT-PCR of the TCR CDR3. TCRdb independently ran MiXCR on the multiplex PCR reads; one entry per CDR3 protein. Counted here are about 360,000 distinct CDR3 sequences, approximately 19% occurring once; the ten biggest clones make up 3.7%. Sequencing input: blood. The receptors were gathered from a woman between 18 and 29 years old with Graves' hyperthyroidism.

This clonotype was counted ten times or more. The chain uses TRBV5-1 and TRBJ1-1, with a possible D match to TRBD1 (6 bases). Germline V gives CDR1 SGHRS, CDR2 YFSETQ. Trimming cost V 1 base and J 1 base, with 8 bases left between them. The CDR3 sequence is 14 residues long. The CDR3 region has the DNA TGCGCCAGCAGCTTGACAGGGAAGAACACTGAAGCTTTCTTT. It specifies CASSLTGKNTEAFF.

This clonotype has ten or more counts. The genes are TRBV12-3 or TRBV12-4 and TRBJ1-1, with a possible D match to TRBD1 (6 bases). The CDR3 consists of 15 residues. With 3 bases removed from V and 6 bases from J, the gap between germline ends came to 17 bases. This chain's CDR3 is CASSLGAEGTSEAFF. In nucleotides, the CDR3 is TGTGCCAGCAGTTTGGGGGCAGAGGGGACCTCTGAAGCTTTCTTT.